One sample yielded the 30 T cell receptor beta chains listed below, sequenced in a study of T cells in Graves' hyperthyroidism and ophthalmopathy. There were TCR beta CDR3 regions amplified from RNA transcripts. Using the HTBI primer set, a first-round RT-PCR was run on the TCR CDR3. TCRdb independently ran MiXCR on the multiplex PCR reads; one entry per CDR3 protein. The data contain roughly 400,000 distinct CDR3 sequences, 11% to 15% of them singletons. The sequencing input was blood. The receptors shown here come from a man aged 45-65 years with Graves' ophthalmopathy.

Concerning this clonotype: This may come from a read error, since a much larger clone is one base off. The V and J genes are TRBV20-1 and TRBJ1-6; tentative D call: TRBD1 (6 bases). The CDR3 has 14 amino acids. Germline loops: CDR1 DFQATT, CDR2 SNEGSKA (reference sequence). CDR3 coding DNA: TGCAGTGCCATACAGGGCAAGGCGAATTCACCCCCCCACTTT. Protein: CSAIQGKANSPPHF.

This clonotype was seen repeatedly, ten times or more. V is TRBV10-3 and J is TRBJ2-7, with TRBD2 matching 13 bases. The CDR3 spans 15 residues. CDR1 ENHRY and CDR2 SYGVKD come from the germline V gene. V gave up 4 bases and J gave up 7 bases; unmatched junction bases: 7. The CDR3 bases are TGTGCCATCAGTGGGACTAGCGGGAGTTTTGGAGAGCAGTACTTC. It yields the protein CAISGTSGSFGEQYF.

The chain has TRBV25-1 and TRBJ1-5, with D uncertain. V dropped 6 bases and J dropped 4 bases, with 13 bases sitting between them. The germline gives CDR1 MGHDK, CDR2 SYGVNS. This CDR3 has 14 amino acids. The CDR3 here is CASSRPGPNQPQHF. CDR3 DNA: TGTGCCAGCAGCCGCCCAGGCCCAAATCAGCCCCAGCATTTT.

V gene TRBV29-1 combines with J gene TRBJ2-5; 7 bases line up with TRBD2. J gave up 5 bases and V 3 bases, and 3 bases lay outside the gene matches. The CDR3 covers 12 residues. Germline CDR1 and CDR2: SQVTM and ANQGSEA. CDR3: CSVDTGGETQYF. The CDR3 coding sequence is TGCAGCGTTGATACCGGGGGGGAGACCCAGTACTTC.

This clonotype has a count of ten or more. The V gene is TRBV5-1, the J gene TRBJ2-4, with 10 bases identical to TRBD1. J lost 6 bases, V lost 4 bases, and 10 bases had no gene match. CDR1 is SGHRS and CDR2 is YFSETQ in the germline V gene. This CDR3 comprises 16 residues. The CDR3 sequence: CASSLNPGQGINIQYF. Written as DNA, the CDR3 is TGCGCCAGCAGCCTCAACCCGGGACAGGGGATAAACATTCAGTACTTC.

In this sample, this clonotype turned up many times. The rearrangement links TRBV20-1 to TRBJ2-7; TRBD2 matches at 7 bases. The CDR3 length is 14 residues. The V and J ends lost 2 bases and 0 bases, in that order; junction bases with no gene match: 4. The germline V gene has CDR1 DFQATT and CDR2 SNEGSKA (reference sequence). CDR3 protein: CSARKRGLSYEQYF. The CDR3 DNA reads as TGCAGTGCTAGAAAGCGGGGCCTCTCCTACGAGCAGTACTTC.

This clonotype was seen once. The chain has TRBV19 and TRBJ2-7, with D possibly being TRBD1 (7 bases). The CDR3 loop spans 17 amino acids. CDR1 is LNHDA, CDR2 SQIVND, per germline (reference sequence). V lost 5 bases, J lost 7 bases, and 27 bases lay in between. For the CDR3, the DNA is TGTGCCAGTAGTCGGGAGAATTGGACAGGTACCCTCCGGGAGCAGTACTTC. This translates into CASSRENWTGTLREQYF. Using reference TRBV19 and TRBJ2-7 for the parts outside the CDR3, the full variable domain is DGGITQSPKYLFRKEGQNVTLSCEQNLNHDAMYWYRQDPGQGLRLIYYSQIVNDFQKGDIAEGYSVSREKKESFPLTVTSAQKNPTAFYLCASSRENWTGTLREQYFGPGTRLTVT.

This clonotype appeared many times. J is TRBJ2-1 and V is TRBV10-3; perhaps TRBD2 as D (7 bases). CDR1 and CDR2 (germline): ENHRY, SYGVKD. V was trimmed by 8 bases and J by 8 bases, leaving 13 bases between them. The CDR3 extends over 12 amino acids. The CDR3 coding sequence is TGTGCCATCCGGGGGCTAGCGGATGAGCAGTTCTTC. Residues: CAIRGLADEQFF.

This clonotype was seen many times. The CDR3 loop reads CASSQTTGELFF. Here the CDR3 DNA reads TGTGCCAGCAGCCAGACCACCGGGGAGCTGTTTTTT. The chain joins TRBV11-3 to TRBJ2-2; D unclear. Germline V CDR1 and CDR2: SGHNT, YENEEA. The V end was cut by 5 bases, the J end by 4 bases, with 5 bases between. The CDR3 is 12 amino acids.

This rearrangement joins TRBV19 to TRBJ2-3; D ambiguous. V was pared by 5 bases and J by 4 bases, with 7 bases between. Per germline, CDR1 LNHDA and CDR2 SQIVND (reference sequence). This CDR3 has 12 residues. CDR3 sequence (DNA): TGTGCCAGTAGTCGAGAGGCAGATACGCAGTATTTT. Protein product: CASSREADTQYF. The variable domain in full, with the rest retrieved from reference TRBV19 and TRBJ2-3, is DGGITQSPKYLFRKEGQNVTLSCEQNLNHDAMYWYRQDPGQGLRLIYYSQIVNDFQKGDIAEGYSVSREKKESFPLTVTSAQKNPTAFYLCASSREADTQYFGPGTRLTVL.

This clonotype was observed many times. The rearrangement links TRBV7-8 to TRBJ1-5, with 9 nucleotides matching TRBD1. Germline V gene sequence: CDR1 SGHVS, CDR2 FQNEAQ. This CDR3 region has 17 residues. The junction had 7 bases not matched to a gene; V was cut back by 2 bases and J by 2 bases. CDR3 loop: CASSLNFRDRGNQPQHF. The CDR3 nucleotides are TGTGCCAGCAGCTTAAACTTCCGGGACAGGGGCAATCAGCCCCAGCATTTT.

This clonotype was counted ten times or more. The V call is TRBV2, the J call TRBJ2-2, with 9 bases identical to TRBD1. J lost 2 bases, V lost 6 bases, and 4 bases had no gene match. The germline CDR1 and CDR2 sequences are SNHLY and FYNNEI. The length of the CDR3 is 15 residues. The CDR3 loop is CASRMGQGNTGELFF. Here the CDR3 DNA reads TGTGCCAGCAGGATGGGACAGGGCAACACCGGGGAGCTGTTTTTT.

This chain joins TRBV19 and TRBJ2-5; 7 bases line up with TRBD1. Germline-derived CDR1 and CDR2 are LNHDA and SQIVND (reference sequence). The CDR3 is made up of 12 amino acids. Unmatched junction bases numbered 1, after V lost 9 bases and J lost 0 bases. DNA of the CDR3: TGTGCCAGCCAGGGGGACCAAGAGACCCAGTACTTC. Translating it yields CASQGDQETQYF.

The chain employs TRBV24-1 and TRBJ2-1, with 7 bases aligning to TRBD1. The germline V gene has CDR1 KGHDR and CDR2 SFDVKD. The ends lost 2 bases at V and 5 bases at J; junction bases unmatched: 8. The CDR3 has 16 amino acids. DNA of the CDR3: TGTGCCACCAGTGATTCCGCCGACAGGGTAGACAATGAGCAGTTCTTC. This sequence encodes CATSDSADRVDNEQFF.

This sequence joins TRBV30 and TRBJ2-2; D is unresolved. CDR3 length: 10 residues. Germline V CDR1 and CDR2: GTSNPN, SVGIG (reference sequence). Trimming took 8 bases from V and 6 from J, leaving 7 bases between them. CDR3: CALKAGELFF. The CDR3 region has the DNA TGTGCCCTGAAAGCCGGGGAGCTGTTTTTT. Using reference TRBV30 and TRBJ2-2 for the parts outside the CDR3, the full variable domain is SQTIHQWPATLVQPVGSPLSLECTVEGTSNPNLYWYRQAAGRGLQLLFYSVGIGQISSEVPQNLSASRPQDRQFILSSKKLLLSDSGFYLCALKAGELFFGEGSRLTVL.

The gene calls are TRBV14 and TRBJ2-7; 8 nucleotides align to TRBD2. The CDR3 totals 17 residues. V was clipped by 0 bases and J by 1 base; unmatched bases: 8. Germline lookup yields CDR1 SGHDN and CDR2 FVKESK. CDR3 coding DNA: TGTGCCAGCAGCCAAGAGTGGGGGCGGGAGGAGTCCTACGAGCAGTACTTC. It is translated as CASSQEWGREESYEQYF.

For this clonotype: A read error is possible here, since a much larger clone lies one base away. The rearrangement uses TRBV20-1 and TRBJ1-2; tentatively, D is TRBD1 (5 bases). Germline lookup yields CDR1 DFQATT and CDR2 SNEGSKA (reference sequence). The CDR3 is 14 amino acids. The CDR3: CSARDRREVYGHTF. In DNA form, the CDR3 reads TGCAGTGCTAGAGATCGCAGGGAGGTCTATGGCCACACCTTC.

CDR3 residues: CASSQGAPGQVDSGANVLTF. The CDR3 DNA reads TGTGCCAGCAGCCAAGGCGCGCCGGGACAGGTAGATTCTGGGGCCAACGTCCTGACTTTC. The chain employs TRBV14 and TRBJ2-6; 8 nucleotides agree with TRBD1. This CDR3 region has 20 residues. Germline loops: CDR1 SGHDN, CDR2 FVKESK. V lost 1 base and J lost 1; bases outside the gene matches: 12. The full variable domain, with the rest looked up from reference TRBV14 and TRBJ2-6, is EAGVTQFPSHSVIEKGQTVTLRCDPISGHDNLYWYRRVMGKEIKFLLHFVKESKQDESGMPNNRFLAERTGGTYSTLKVQPAELEDSGVYFCASSQGAPGQVDSGANVLTFGAGSRLTVL.

The sample holds a few counts of this clonotype. The chain carries TRBV5-8 and TRBJ1-2; TRBD1 is a possible D gene (6 bases). The V end lost 5 bases, the J end lost 7 bases, and 15 bases lay between the germline ends. In germline, CDR1 is SGHTS, CDR2 YDEGEE. The length of the CDR3 is 13 residues. CDR3 coding DNA: TGTGCCAGCAGTCGACCAGGGGTGAGTGGCTACACCTTC. This codes for CASSRPGVSGYTF.

This clonotype was counted at least ten times. The chain couples TRBV18 to TRBJ1-2; 8 nucleotides line up with TRBD1. Trimming cost V 3 bases and J 4 bases; bases outside gene matches: 7. The CDR3 totals 15 residues. CDR1 is KGHSH and CDR2 is LQKENI in the germline V gene. CDR3 DNA sequence: TGTGCCAGCTCACCGCCAGGGGGCGCAGTCTATGGCTACACCTTC. Its translation is CASSPPGGAVYGYTF. The full variable domain, completed using reference TRBV18 and TRBJ1-2, is NAGVMQNPRHLVRRRGQEARLRCSPMKGHSHVYWYRQLPEEGLKFMVYLQKENIIDESGMPKERFSAEFPKEGPSILRIQQVVRGDSAAYFCASSPPGGAVYGYTFGSGTRLTVV.

For this clonotype: A junction boundary mismatches the germline segment, possibly from a read error. The rearrangement uses TRBV14 and TRBJ2-2; TRBD1 agrees at 7 bases. Germline CDR1 SGHDN, CDR2 FVKESK. The CDR3 totals 11 residues. The DNA of the CDR3 is TGTGCCAGCAGCCAAGATGGGACAGTCCTTTTT. Translation: CASSQDGTVLF.

This clonotype was recorded many times. The V and J genes are TRBV12-3 or TRBV12-4 and TRBJ2-5; the D is unclear. The V gene lost 7 bases and the J gene lost 2 bases, with 5 bases spanning the gap. The CDR3 is 11 residues long. CDR3 sequence: CASKLQETQYF. The CDR3 region has the DNA TGTGCCAGCAAGTTACAAGAGACCCAGTACTTC.

This clonotype was seen repeatedly, ten times or more. The chain combines TRBV20-1 with TRBJ1-6; maybe TRBD1 (5 bases). V was pared by 0 bases and J by 2 bases, with 14 bases between. CDR1 is DFQATT and CDR2 is SNEGSKA in the germline V gene (reference sequence). This CDR3 region has 17 residues. CDR3 sequence: CSAREDSGAAYNSPLHF. The CDR3 DNA follows: TGCAGTGCTAGAGAGGACTCCGGGGCGGCCTATAATTCACCCCTCCACTTT.

This clonotype was seen at least ten times. The rearrangement links TRBV20-1 to TRBJ2-3, with a possible D match to TRBD2 (7 bases). The CDR3 totals 14 residues. Germline CDR1 reads DFQATT; CDR2 reads SNEGSKA (reference sequence). The CDR3 region is CATPGGGSTDTQYF. The CDR3 coding sequence is TGCGCCACCCCAGGCGGGGGCAGCACAGATACGCAGTATTTT.

In its sample, this clonotype was seen many times. One end of the junction fails to match germline, which may point to a read error. This chain uses TRBV12-3 or TRBV12-4 with TRBJ2-7; the match to TRBD1 covers 8 bases. CDR3 length: 11 amino acids. As DNA, the CDR3 is TGTGCCAGCAGAGACAGGGGCCCTTTACACTTC. This gives the protein CASRDRGPLHF.

This clonotype was found many times. The rearrangement uses TRBV20-1 and TRBJ2-3; possibly TRBD2 for D (5 bases). Looked up from germline, CDR1 is DFQATT and CDR2 is SNEGSKA (reference sequence). The CDR3 sequence is 13 residues long. V lost 3 bases, J lost 0 bases, and 7 bases lay in between. The CDR3 loop is CSARDFSTDTQYF. The DNA of the CDR3 is TGCAGTGCTAGGGACTTTAGCACAGATACGCAGTATTTT.

The chain uses TRBV19 and TRBJ1-3; 8 bases are a match to TRBD1. The trim removed 6 bases at V and 3 bases at J, leaving 7 bases unmatched. CDR1 is LNHDA and CDR2 is SQIVND in the germline V gene (reference sequence). The length of the CDR3 is 15 residues. In DNA form, the CDR3 reads TGTGCCAGTAGCCGACAGGGGAAGTATGGAAACACCATATATTTT. Translating it yields CASSRQGKYGNTIYF.

This clonotype was seen repeatedly, ten times or more. This chain links TRBV14 with TRBJ2-1, with D unresolved. In germline, CDR1 is SGHDN, CDR2 FVKESK. The ends were cut back, 1 base at V and 0 bases at J, with 13 bases in the middle. The CDR3 covers 17 residues. CDR3 DNA sequence: TGTGCCAGCAGCCAAGTCGATCGGCCCCGCTCCTACAATGAGCAGTTCTTC. It yields the protein CASSQVDRPRSYNEQFF.

Notes on this clonotype: This CDR3 is missing its conserved last phenylalanine or tryptophan, likely due to a read error. The chain couples TRBV20-1 to TRBJ1-1, with D possibly being TRBD1 (5 bases). This CDR3 is built from 14 residues. Germline V CDR1 and CDR2: DFQATT, SNEGSKA (reference sequence). The V gene lost 3 bases and the J gene lost 5 bases, with 16 bases spanning the gap. The DNA for the CDR3 is TGCAGTGCTAGGCCGGACACCCGGGGGACTGAAGCTTTCCTT. Translating gives CSARPDTRGTEAFL.

The rearrangement uses TRBV12-3 or TRBV12-4 and TRBJ2-7; D is possibly TRBD2 (6 bases). This CDR3 is built from 14 residues. V lost 3 bases and J 6 bases, leaving 15 bases between the germline ends. CDR3 sequence reads: CASSFLADLSEQYF. CDR3 DNA sequence: TGTGCCAGCAGTTTCTTAGCGGACTTGTCCGAGCAGTACTTC.